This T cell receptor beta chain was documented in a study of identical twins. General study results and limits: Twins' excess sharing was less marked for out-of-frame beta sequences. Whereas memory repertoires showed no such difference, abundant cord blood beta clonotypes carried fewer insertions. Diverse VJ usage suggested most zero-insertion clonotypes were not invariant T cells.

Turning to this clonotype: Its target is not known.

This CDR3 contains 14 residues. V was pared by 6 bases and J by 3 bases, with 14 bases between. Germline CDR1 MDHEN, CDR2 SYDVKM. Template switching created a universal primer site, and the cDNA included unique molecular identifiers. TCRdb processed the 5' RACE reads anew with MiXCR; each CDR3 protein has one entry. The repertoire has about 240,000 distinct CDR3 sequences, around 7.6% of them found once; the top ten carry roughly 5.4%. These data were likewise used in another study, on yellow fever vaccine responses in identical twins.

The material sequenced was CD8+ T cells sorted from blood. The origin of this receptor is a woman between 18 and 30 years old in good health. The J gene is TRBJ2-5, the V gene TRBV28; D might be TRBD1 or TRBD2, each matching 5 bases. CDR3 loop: CASSPSLGEETQYF. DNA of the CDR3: TGTGCCAGCAGCCCCTCCCTGGGGGAAGAGACCCAGTACTTC.